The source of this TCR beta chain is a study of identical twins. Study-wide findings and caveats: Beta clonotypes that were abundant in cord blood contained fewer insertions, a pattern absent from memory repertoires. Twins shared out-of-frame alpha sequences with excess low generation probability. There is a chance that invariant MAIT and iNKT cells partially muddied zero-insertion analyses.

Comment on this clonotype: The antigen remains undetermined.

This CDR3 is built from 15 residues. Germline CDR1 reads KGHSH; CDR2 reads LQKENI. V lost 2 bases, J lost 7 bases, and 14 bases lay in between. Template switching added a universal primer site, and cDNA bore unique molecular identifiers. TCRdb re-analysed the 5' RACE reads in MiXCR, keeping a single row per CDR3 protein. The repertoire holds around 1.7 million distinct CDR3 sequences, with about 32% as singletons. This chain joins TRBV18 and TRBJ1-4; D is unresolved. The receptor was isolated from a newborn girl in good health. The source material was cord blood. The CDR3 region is CASSPIGIMFEKLFF. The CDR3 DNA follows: TGTGCCAGCTCACCAATTGGGATAATGTTTGAAAAACTGTTTTTT. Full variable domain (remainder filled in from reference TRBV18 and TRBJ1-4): NAGVMQNPRHLVRRRGQEARLRCSPMKGHSHVYWYRQLPEEGLKFMVYLQKENIIDESGMPKERFSAEFPKEGPSILRIQQVVRGDSAAYFCASSPIGIMFEKLFFGSGTQLSVL.